Sequencing of this T cell receptor (beta chain) was carried out in a study of OX40 agonist ivuxolimab in advanced cancers. Study at large: An agonistic human IgG2 monoclonal antibody against OX40 (CD134) was given. Patients were infused with ivuxolimab every 2 weeks at 0.01 to 10 mg/kg. Mean age about 60 years, range about 23 to 80; 82.7% male.

This clone has only one observation. The protocol was immunoSEQ multiplex PCR, while the TCRdb copy is restricted to in-frame clones and leaves out a portion. In the table there are about 80,000 clones, about 86% of which are singletons. J lost 9 bases, V lost 2 bases, and 12 bases had no gene match. Germline V lookup: CDR1 MRHNA, CDR2 SNTAGT. The CDR3 contains 16 residues. Source: CD4+ or CD8+ T cells sorted from blood, taken in a trial of the OX40 agonist ivuxolimab. The V gene is TRBV6-4, the J gene TRBJ2-1; 8 bases fit TRBD2. The sequence came from an adult with an advanced solid tumor such as melanoma, head and neck, liver or kidney cancer. CDR3 sequence (DNA): TGTGCCAGCAGTGACCGGGGGGGACGGAGCCGTAGTGAGCAGTTCTTC. Translation gives CASSDRGGRSRSEQFF.